The 22 T cell receptor beta chains below all came from one sample that was sequenced in a study of control samples from healthy donors and cancer patients. Data came from immunoSEQ multiplex PCR; TCRdb stores just in-frame clones and leaves some out. The table shows about 130,000 clones, with approximately 92% occurring only once. The sequenced sample consisted of blood. The receptors originated from a man between 18 and 29 years old in good health.

The rearrangement uses TRBV4-2 and TRBJ1-2; TRBD1 matches at 9 bases. The CDR3 runs to 16 residues. CDR1 is LGHNA, CDR2 YNFKEQ, per germline. The V and J ends lost 6 bases and 8 bases, in that order; junction bases with no gene match: 16. CDR3 in DNA: TGTGCCAGCAGACACGGACAGGGGTCTATCAAACTGGGCTACACCTTC. Its protein is CASRHGQGSIKLGYTF.

V is TRBV19 and J is TRBJ2-3; perhaps TRBD1 as D (5 bases). The CDR3 has 11 amino acids. Germline values: CDR1 LNHDA, CDR2 SQIVND (reference sequence). Trimming removed 4 bases at V and 6 bases at J, with 5 bases between. CDR3 coding DNA: TGTGCCAGTAGTAACAGGGATACGCAGTATTTT. Residues: CASSNRDTQYF.

This clone was found once. The chain carries TRBV10-1 and TRBJ2-7; the match to TRBD1 covers 7 bases. From germline, CDR1 is WNHNN and CDR2 SYGVQD (reference sequence). This CDR3 comprises 15 residues. V lost 0 bases, J lost 1 base, and 3 bases stayed unmatched. CDR3 region: CASSESMGQSYEQYF. The DNA of the CDR3 is TGCGCCAGCAGTGAGTCGATGGGACAGTCCTACGAGCAGTACTTC.

This chain links TRBV7-6 with TRBJ2-7, with TRBD1 as a possible D gene (7 bases). The CDR3 loop spans 16 amino acids. Trimming left V 5 bases short and J 2 bases short, with 19 bases between. CDR1 is SGHVS, CDR2 FNYEAQ, per germline. CDR3 region: CASSPQRGTAAYEQYF. The CDR3 DNA reads as TGTGCCAGCAGCCCCCAGCGCGGGACAGCCGCCTACGAGCAGTACTTC.

The chain recombines TRBV19 with TRBJ1-1; no clear D gene. Germline V gives CDR1 LNHDA, CDR2 SQIVND (reference sequence). CDR3 length: 16 residues. The V end was cut by 5 bases, the J end by 4 bases, with 20 bases between. CDR3 region: CASSPLTGQVGTEAFF. The DNA for the CDR3 is TGTGCCAGTAGTCCCCTGACCGGGCAGGTAGGCACTGAAGCTTTCTTT.

The rearrangement uses TRBV7-9 and TRBJ2-7; D is uncertain. CDR3 length equals 15 residues. Germline loops: CDR1 SEHNR, CDR2 FQNEAQ (reference sequence). The ends were cut back, 2 bases at V and 1 base at J, with 12 bases in the middle. CDR3 nucleotide sequence: TGTGCCAGCAGCTTAATGCGCGGAGCATCCTACGAGCAGTACTTC. Its protein product is CASSLMRGASYEQYF. Full variable domain (rest looked up from reference TRBV7-9 and TRBJ2-7): DTGVSQNPRHKITKRGQNVTFRCDPISEHNRLYWYRQTLGQGPEFLTYFQNEAQLEKSRLLSDRFSAERPKGSFSTLEIQRTEQGDSAMYLCASSLMRGASYEQYFGPGTRLTVT.

The chain joins TRBV7-9 to TRBJ2-5; a possible D gene is TRBD1 (6 bases). Trimming left V 2 bases short and J 2 bases short, with 9 bases between. The V gene's germline CDR1 is SEHNR and CDR2 FQNEAQ (reference sequence). The CDR3 length is 14 residues. The CDR3 bases are TGTGCCAGCAGCTTATGGACAGATCAAGAGACCCAGTACTTC. Its protein product is CASSLWTDQETQYF.

As regards this clone: Other DNA sequences from this sample encode an identical CDR3 as well. The chain links TRBV9 to TRBJ2-7; maybe TRBD1 (5 bases). Between the trimmed V and J ends, which lost 4 bases and 0 bases, there was a span of 11 bases. Looked up from germline, CDR1 is SGDLS and CDR2 is YYNGEE. The CDR3 runs to 14 residues. The CDR3 coding sequence is TGTGCCAGCAGCCCTAGTGACAGCTCCTACGAGCAGTACTTC. It is translated as CASSPSDSSYEQYF.

This clone showed up just once. CDR3 loop: CASSIGGLAGGATQYF. The CDR3 DNA sequence: TGTGCCAGTAGTATCGGAGGACTAGCGGGAGGGGCGACCCAGTACTTC. The chain employs TRBV19 and TRBJ2-5, with 15 nucleotides matching TRBD2. This CDR3 spans 16 amino acids. The V gene's germline CDR1 is LNHDA and CDR2 SQIVND (reference sequence). V was pared by 3 bases and J by 7 bases, with 6 bases of the junction left unmatched.

The V gene is TRBV28, the J gene TRBJ1-5, with 8 bases fitting TRBD1. The germline gives CDR1 MDHEN, CDR2 SYDVKM. V shed 0 bases, J shed 2 bases, and the junction held 0 bases outside the gene matches. The CDR3 runs to 15 residues. Here the CDR3 DNA reads TGTGCCAGCAGTTTATGGACAGGGGGCAATCAGCCCCAGCATTTT. Its protein is CASSLWTGGNQPQHF.

In this sample, this clone turned up once. V usage is TRBV6-5 and J usage is TRBJ1-6; no firm D call. Between the trimmed V and J ends, which lost 0 bases and 8 bases, there was a span of 14 bases. There are 16 residues in the CDR3. Germline V CDR1 and CDR2: MNHEY, SVGAGI. This CDR3 is CASSYSGLGGDSPLHF. The DNA for the CDR3 is TGTGCCAGCAGTTACTCTGGGTTGGGTGGGGATTCACCCCTCCACTTT.

The V and J genes are TRBV5-1 and TRBJ1-6, with 9 bases lining up with TRBD1. Germline loops: CDR1 SGHRS, CDR2 YFSETQ. Trimming at V came to 0 bases and at J to 9 bases, leaving 13 bases not matched to a gene. CDR3 length: 18 amino acids. The CDR3 nucleotides are TGCGCCAGCAGCTTGGAAAACCCAACAGGGGGCCAGGGTTCACCCCTCCACTTT. It is translated as CASSLENPTGGQGSPLHF.

V gene TRBV2 combines with J gene TRBJ2-7, with TRBD2 matching 11 bases. J gave up 3 bases and V 10 bases, and 8 bases lay outside the gene matches. In germline, CDR1 is SNHLY, CDR2 FYNNEI. There are 14 residues in the CDR3. Here the CDR3 DNA reads TGTGCCACTAACCCGACTAGCGGGGTCTACGAGCAGTACTTC. It is translated as CATNPTSGVYEQYF.

V is TRBV5-6 and J is TRBJ2-3; D is unclear. The CDR3 covers 15 residues. CDR1 SGHDT and CDR2 YYEEEE come from the germline V gene. The germline V and J ends were trimmed by 1 base and 2 bases, with 11 bases remaining between them. The CDR3, as DNA: TGTGCCAGCAGCTTGATGCGCAGGCTCACAGATACGCAGTATTTT. Its translation is CASSLMRRLTDTQYF.

J is TRBJ2-3 and V is TRBV10-3; TRBD2 agrees at 8 bases. The CDR3 totals 14 residues. J lost 3 bases, V lost 11 bases, and 10 bases had no gene match. Germline CDR1 ENHRY, CDR2 SYGVKD. The chain's CDR3 is CASRGSGETDTQYF. CDR3 DNA sequence: TGTGCCTCCCGGGGTAGCGGGGAGACAGATACGCAGTATTTT.

The chain employs TRBV5-4 and TRBJ2-1, with TRBD2 matching 8 bases. The CDR3 loop spans 15 amino acids. CDR1 and CDR2 from the germline V gene are SGHNT and YYREEE (reference sequence). V lost 4 bases to trimming and J lost 4 bases; unmatched junction nucleotides: 7. CDR3 in amino acids: CASSRSGGVYNEQFF. CDR3 nucleotides: TGTGCCAGCAGCCGATCGGGGGGGGTTTACAATGAGCAGTTCTTC.

CDR3 DNA: TGTGCCAGCAGTTACGGGAGGGGACAGGGACCGGGGACCCAGTACTTC. The encoded protein is CASSYGRGQGPGTQYF. The chain couples TRBV6-5 to TRBJ2-5; TRBD1 matches 9 bases. CDR3 length: 16 amino acids. Germline CDR1 is MNHEY and CDR2 is SVGAGI. Trimming cost V 2 bases and J 7 bases; bases outside gene matches: 11.

The gene calls are TRBV6-1 and TRBJ2-7; D tentatively fits TRBD1 or TRBD2 (5 bases each). V lost 3 bases, J lost 3 bases, and 12 bases lay in between. The V gene's germline CDR1 is MNHNS and CDR2 SASEGT. The CDR3 has 14 amino acids. CDR3 sequence (DNA): TGTGCCAGCAGTGAGTCCGGGACGGGCTACGAGCAGTACTTC. The encoded protein is CASSESGTGYEQYF.

The chain uses TRBV4-2 and TRBJ2-1; 7 positions agree with TRBD1. In germline, CDR1 is LGHNA, CDR2 YNFKEQ. V was pared by 4 bases and J by 5 bases, with 11 bases of the junction left unmatched. This CDR3 is built from 16 residues. The CDR3 nucleotides read TGTGCCAGCAGCCGAAGCAAGCACAGGGGAGACAATGAGCAGTTCTTC. This sequence encodes CASSRSKHRGDNEQFF.

The V gene is TRBV25-1, the J gene TRBJ1-4; D unresolved. Germline V lookup: CDR1 MGHDK, CDR2 SYGVNS. This CDR3 contains 14 residues. V was shortened by 3 bases and J by 3 bases, with 8 bases between the two germline ends. CDR3 protein: CASSDGTSNEKLFF. The CDR3 nucleotides are TGTGCCAGCAGTGACGGCACCTCTAATGAAAAACTGTTTTTT. Combining the CDR3 with reference TRBV25-1 and TRBJ1-4 gives the whole variable domain EADIYQTPRYLVIGTGKKITLECSQTMGHDKMYWYQQDPGMELHLIHYSYGVNSTEKGDLSSESTVSRIRTEHFPLTLESARPSHTSQYLCASSDGTSNEKLFFGSGTQLSVL.

On this clone itself: Other nucleotide sequences in the sample specify the same CDR3. The rearrangement joins TRBV9 to TRBJ1-2; the match to TRBD1 covers 7 bases. The CDR3 is 13 amino acids. The junction had 2 bases not matched to a gene; V was cut back by 2 bases and J by 4 bases. Germline CDR1 is SGDLS and CDR2 is YYNGEE. CDR3: CASSVRDSYGYTF. For the CDR3, the DNA is TGTGCCAGCAGCGTGAGGGACAGCTATGGCTACACCTTC.

The chain employs TRBV27 and TRBJ1-5; perhaps TRBD1 as D (5 bases). CDR1 and CDR2 from the germline V gene are MNHEY and SMNVEV (reference sequence). Deletions cut 5 bases from V and 7 bases from J, with 15 bases between. This CDR3 comprises 14 residues. The CDR3 region has the DNA TGTGCCAGCAGTCCAAGACAGCGGGACCAGCCCCAGCATTTT. This translates into CASSPRQRDQPQHF.